One sample yielded the 3 T cell receptor beta chains listed below, sequenced in a study of blood T cell repertoires in COVID-19. Method: immunoSEQ multiplex PCR; TCRdb's copy keeps in-frame clones and lacks some. Of hundreds of thousands of clones in the sample, around 90% were seen once. Specimen: peripheral blood. Every receptor here comes from a man younger than 35 with active or convalescent COVID-19.

This clone was counted a few times. The J gene is TRBJ1-2, the V gene TRBV5-1, with TRBD1 as a possible D gene (5 bases). The CDR3 totals 15 residues. V dropped 0 bases and J dropped 6 bases, with 15 bases sitting between them. Germline CDR1 reads SGHRS; CDR2 reads YFSETQ. CDR3 protein: CASSLEGSPWDGYTF. CDR3 sequence (DNA): TGCGCCAGCAGCTTGGAGGGGTCCCCTTGGGATGGCTACACCTTC.

The chain couples TRBV27 to TRBJ2-5; TRBD1 is a possible D gene (6 bases). The CDR3 totals 14 residues. The germline V and J ends were trimmed by 5 bases and 4 bases, with 14 bases remaining between them. Germline CDR1 is MNHEY and CDR2 is SMNVEV (reference sequence). The CDR3 coding sequence is TGTGCCAGCAGTCCACCAGGGGTAGGAGAGACCCAGTACTTC. Amino acid sequence: CASSPPGVGETQYF.

This rearrangement joins TRBV5-1 to TRBJ1-1; a weak D match, TRBD1 (5 bases). V dropped 5 bases and J dropped 1 base, with 9 bases sitting between them. The CDR3 runs 13 residues. Germline CDR1 and CDR2: SGHRS and YFSETQ. The CDR3 region has the DNA TGCGCCAGCAGGTATCAGGGGAACACTGAAGCTTTCTTT. Protein product: CASRYQGNTEAFF.